A selection of T cell receptor beta chains follows, all from one sample in a study of blood T cell repertoires in COVID-19. The protocol was immunoSEQ multiplex PCR, while the TCRdb copy is restricted to in-frame clones and leaves out a portion. The top ten hold 16% of the sample, which has tens of thousands of clones, around 88% seen once. Sequencing was carried out using peripheral blood. Receptors originate from a man aged 35 to 55 with COVID-19, enrolled during active disease. The CDR3 runs from the conserved cysteine through the conserved F or W.

TRBJ2-1 | 16 | TRBV7-6 | CASSSPLIRTYNEQFF
TRBJ1-3 | 13 | TRBV5-1 | CASSFQAEGTIYF
TRBJ1-3 | 14 | TRBV5-1 | CASSWDSSGNTIYF
TRBJ2-1 | 19 | TRBV4-2 | CASSQEGGGLAGGYNEQFF
TRBJ2-3 | 17 | TRBV10-3 | CAISESSAGTEKDTQYF
TRBJ1-2 | 15 | TRBV18 | CASSPGTVVDRGYTF
TRBJ2-7 | 13 | TRBV30 | CAWSQGGSYEQYF
TRBJ2-3 | 15 | TRBV4-2 | CASSISGGASDTQYF
TRBJ2-3 | 15 | TRBV5-1 | CASSLGLAGSDTQYF
TRBJ1-5 | 14 | TRBV28 | CATSVPGRHQPQHF
TRBJ2-1 | 14 | TRBV5-4 | CASSFRTADNEQFF
TRBJ2-7 | 14 | TRBV9 | CASSVGSGSYEQYF
TRBJ2-5 | 14 | TRBV30 | CAWSVWTGKETQYF
TRBJ1-5 | 17 | TRBV6-1 | CASSEASWESHNQPQHF
TRBJ1-2 | 15 | TRBV11-2 | CASSFGGGVIYGYTF
TRBJ2-5 | 16 | TRBV5-1 | CASSSPRQGAGETQYF
TRBJ2-5 | 15 | TRBV18 | CASSAGQGSQETQYF
TRBJ2-3 | 15 | TRBV6-2/TRBV6-3 | CASSYRARVADTQYF
TRBJ2-5 | 13 | TRBV6-1 | CASSEEGQGLRYF
TRBJ2-1 | 17 | TRBV7-2 | CASSPLIGQAPGHEQFF
TRBJ2-5 | 13 | TRBV27 | CASSPDSQETQYF
TRBJ2-5 | 13 | TRBV5-6 | CASSLDRGETQYF
TRBJ1-1 | 13 | TRBV3-1/TRBV3-2 | CASSQDGGGAAFF
TRBJ1-4 | 14 | TRBV7-2 | CASSLNRDSEKLFF
TRBJ1-1 | 13 | TRBV19 | CASKDRMNTEAFF
TRBJ1-5 | 14 | TRBV6-5 | CASSYTGGDQPQHF
TRBJ1-1 | 14 | TRBV5-1 | CASSSGQGDTEAFF
TRBJ2-5 | 15 | TRBV7-3 | CASSPGGRYQETQYF
TRBJ2-2 | 15 | TRBV5-1 | CASSLTGTPTGELFF
TRBJ2-4 | 14 | TRBV5-1 | CASSNNLQKNIQYF
TRBJ2-1 | 16 | TRBV10-3 | CAISDGGGGAINEQFF
TRBJ2-1 | 15 | TRBV19 | CARTLKEGLHNEQFF
TRBJ2-2 | 14 | TRBV10-3 | CAISGLADTGELFF
TRBJ2-7 | 12 | TRBV2 | CASSYQGNEQYF
TRBJ2-3 | 15 | TRBV5-4 | CASSSNTWSIDTQYF
TRBJ2-3 | 13 | TRBV5-4 | CASSLQGTDTQYF
TRBJ1-4 | 14 | TRBV6-6 | CASCPGGRVEKLFF